This T cell receptor (beta chain) was identified during a study of PD-L1 blockade in urothelial cancer. The assay was immunoSEQ multiplex PCR, and TCRdb's table has in-frame clones only and misses some. Altogether about 51,000 clones are present, 85% to 90% being singletons, with the ten largest covering roughly 2.5%. Time point defined: peripheral blood 6 weeks after treatment start. The germline gives CDR1 MNHNY, CDR2 SVGAGI (reference sequence). Trimming pared 0 bases from V and 7 bases from J, leaving 12 bases between. The CDR3 is 14 amino acids. The sequence was obtained from a man in his fifties or sixties with urothelial cancer. Sequencing used PBMCs, obtained around atezolizumab (anti-PD-L1) treatment. The J gene is TRBJ1-1, the V gene TRBV6-6; D uncertain. CDR3 sequence reads: CASSYSDKLGEAFF. For the CDR3, the DNA is TGTGCCAGCAGTTACTCCGACAAGTTAGGTGAAGCTTTCTTT.